The 2 T cell receptor beta chains below all came from one sample that was sequenced in a study of blood T cell repertoires in COVID-19. Generated by immunoSEQ multiplex PCR, the TCRdb table keeps only in-frame clones and is missing some. The profile shows 30,000 to 40,000 clones, roughly 80% of them singletons. Specimen: peripheral blood. These receptors all stem from a man between 65 and 80 years old with COVID-19, enrolled during active disease.

This chain connects TRBV7-9 to TRBJ1-5; D perhaps matches TRBD1 (5 bases). Trimming removed 5 bases at V and 9 bases at J, with 14 bases between. The CDR3 has 13 residues. The germline V gene has CDR1 SEHNR and CDR2 FQNEAQ (reference sequence). CDR3 bases: TGTGCCAGCAGCCCAGAGACAGCTTTGCCCCAGCATTTT. It specifies CASSPETALPQHF. Full variable domain (remainder filled in from reference TRBV7-9 and TRBJ1-5): DTGVSQNPRHKITKRGQNVTFRCDPISEHNRLYWYRQTLGQGPEFLTYFQNEAQLEKSRLLSDRFSAERPKGSFSTLEIQRTEQGDSAMYLCASSPETALPQHFGDGTRLSIL.

This chain connects TRBV7-2 to TRBJ2-3; D ambiguous. V gave up 0 bases and J gave up 0 bases, with 4 bases separating them. Looked up from germline, CDR1 is SGHTA and CDR2 is FQGNSA. The CDR3 length is 14 residues. Written as DNA, the CDR3 is TGTGCCAGCAGCTTAGCTTCTAGCACAGATACGCAGTATTTT. Translated, it gives CASSLASSTDTQYF.